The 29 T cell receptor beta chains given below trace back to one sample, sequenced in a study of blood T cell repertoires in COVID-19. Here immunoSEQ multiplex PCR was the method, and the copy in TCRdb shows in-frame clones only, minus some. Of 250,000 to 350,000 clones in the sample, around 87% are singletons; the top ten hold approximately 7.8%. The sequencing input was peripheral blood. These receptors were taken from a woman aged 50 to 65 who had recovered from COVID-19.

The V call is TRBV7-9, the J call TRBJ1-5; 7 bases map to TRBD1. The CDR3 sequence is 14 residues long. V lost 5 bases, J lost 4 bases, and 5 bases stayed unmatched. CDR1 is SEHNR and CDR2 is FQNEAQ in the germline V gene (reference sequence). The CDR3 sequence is CASSPVTGNQPQHF. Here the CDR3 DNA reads TGTGCCAGCAGCCCAGTGACAGGGAATCAGCCCCAGCATTTT.

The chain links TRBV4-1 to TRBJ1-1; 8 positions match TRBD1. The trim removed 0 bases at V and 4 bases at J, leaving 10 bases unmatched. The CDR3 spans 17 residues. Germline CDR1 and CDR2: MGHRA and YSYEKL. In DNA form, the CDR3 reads TGCGCCAGCAGCCAAGAAGTCAGGGGGCGCGATCGCACTGAAGCTTTCTTT. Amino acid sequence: CASSQEVRGRDRTEAFF.

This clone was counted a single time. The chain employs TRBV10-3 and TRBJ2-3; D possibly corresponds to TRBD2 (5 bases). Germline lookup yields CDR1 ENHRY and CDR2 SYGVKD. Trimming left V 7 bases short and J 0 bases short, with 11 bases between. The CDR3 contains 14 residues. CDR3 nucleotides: TGTGCCATCACCGAAAGCGGAAGCACAGATACGCAGTATTTT. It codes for CAITESGSTDTQYF.

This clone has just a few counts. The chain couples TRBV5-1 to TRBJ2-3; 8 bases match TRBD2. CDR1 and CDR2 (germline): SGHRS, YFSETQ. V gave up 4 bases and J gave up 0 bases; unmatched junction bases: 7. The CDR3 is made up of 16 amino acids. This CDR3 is CASSLREGSSTDTQYF. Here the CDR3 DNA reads TGCGCCAGCAGCCTACGGGAGGGGTCTAGCACAGATACGCAGTATTTT.

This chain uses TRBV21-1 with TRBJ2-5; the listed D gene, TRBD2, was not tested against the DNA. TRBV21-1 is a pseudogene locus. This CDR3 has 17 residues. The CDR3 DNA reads TGTGCCAGCAGCAAAGCGCATTATGGGGGGGCCGGGGAGACCCAGTACTTC. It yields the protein CASSKAHYGGAGETQYF.

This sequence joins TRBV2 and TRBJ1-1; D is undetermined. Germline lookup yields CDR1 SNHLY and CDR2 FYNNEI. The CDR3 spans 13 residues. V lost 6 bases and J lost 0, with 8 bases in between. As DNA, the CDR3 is TGTGCCAGCAGCCGAGAGATGAACACTGAAGCTTTCTTT. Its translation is CASSREMNTEAFF.

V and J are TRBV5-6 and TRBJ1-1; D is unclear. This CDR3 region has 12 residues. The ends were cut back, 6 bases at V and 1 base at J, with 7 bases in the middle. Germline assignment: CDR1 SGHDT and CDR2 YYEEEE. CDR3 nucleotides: TGTGCCAGCACGGGAGGGAACACTGAAGCTTTCTTT. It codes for CASTGGNTEAFF.

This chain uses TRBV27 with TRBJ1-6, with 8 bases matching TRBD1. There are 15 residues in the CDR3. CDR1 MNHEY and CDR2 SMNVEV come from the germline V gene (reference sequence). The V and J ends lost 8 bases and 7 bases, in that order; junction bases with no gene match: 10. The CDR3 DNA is TGTGCCAGCTCTCGAAGGGGACAGGTGAATTCACCCCTCCACTTT. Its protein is CASSRRGQVNSPLHF.

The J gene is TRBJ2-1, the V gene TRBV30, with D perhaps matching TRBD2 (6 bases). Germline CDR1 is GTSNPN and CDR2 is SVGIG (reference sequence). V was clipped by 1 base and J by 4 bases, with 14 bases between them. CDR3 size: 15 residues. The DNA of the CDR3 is TGTGCCTGGAGTGGTTGGAGGGCATCATACAATGAGCAGTTCTTC. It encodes CAWSGWRASYNEQFF.

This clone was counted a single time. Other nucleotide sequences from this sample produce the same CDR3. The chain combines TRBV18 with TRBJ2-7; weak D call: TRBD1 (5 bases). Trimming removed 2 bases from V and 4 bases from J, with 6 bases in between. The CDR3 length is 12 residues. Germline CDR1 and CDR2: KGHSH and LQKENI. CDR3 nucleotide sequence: TGTGCCAGCTCACCAGACAGTTACGAGCAGTACTTC. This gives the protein CASSPDSYEQYF.

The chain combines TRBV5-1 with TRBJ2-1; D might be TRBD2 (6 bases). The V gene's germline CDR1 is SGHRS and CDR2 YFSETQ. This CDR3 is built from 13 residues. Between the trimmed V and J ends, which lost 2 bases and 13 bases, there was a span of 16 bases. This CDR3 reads CASSFTPRDFQFF. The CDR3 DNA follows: TGCGCCAGCAGCTTTACACCCCGGGACTTCCAGTTCTTC.

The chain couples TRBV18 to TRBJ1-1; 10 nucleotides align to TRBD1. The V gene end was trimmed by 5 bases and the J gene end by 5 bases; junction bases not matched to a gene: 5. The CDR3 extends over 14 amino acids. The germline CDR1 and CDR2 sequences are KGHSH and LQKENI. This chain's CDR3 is CASSARQGATEAFF. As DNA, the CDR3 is TGTGCCAGCTCAGCTAGACAGGGGGCGACTGAAGCTTTCTTT. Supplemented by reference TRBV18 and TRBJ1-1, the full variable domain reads NAGVMQNPRHLVRRRGQEARLRCSPMKGHSHVYWYRQLPEEGLKFMVYLQKENIIDESGMPKERFSAEFPKEGPSILRIQQVVRGDSAAYFCASSARQGATEAFFGQGTRLTVV.

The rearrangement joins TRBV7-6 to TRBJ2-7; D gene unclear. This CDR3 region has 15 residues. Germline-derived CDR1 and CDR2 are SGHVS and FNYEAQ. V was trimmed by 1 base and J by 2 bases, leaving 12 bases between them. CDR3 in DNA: TGTGCCAGCAGCTTAGACGGGTCGCCTACCTACGAGCAGTACTTC. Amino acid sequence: CASSLDGSPTYEQYF.

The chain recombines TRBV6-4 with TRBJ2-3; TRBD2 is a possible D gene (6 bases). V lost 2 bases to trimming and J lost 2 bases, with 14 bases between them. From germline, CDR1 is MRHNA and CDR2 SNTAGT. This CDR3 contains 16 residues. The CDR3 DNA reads TGTGCCAGCAGTGACACAAGTGGCGGGGACACAGATACGCAGTATTTT. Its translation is CASSDTSGGDTDTQYF.

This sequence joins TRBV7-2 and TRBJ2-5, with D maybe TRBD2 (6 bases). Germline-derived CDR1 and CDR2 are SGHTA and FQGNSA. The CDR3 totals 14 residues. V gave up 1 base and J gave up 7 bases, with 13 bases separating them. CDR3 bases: TGTGCCAGCAGCTTAGTGTTCAACGGGGGGACCCAGTACTTC. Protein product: CASSLVFNGGTQYF.

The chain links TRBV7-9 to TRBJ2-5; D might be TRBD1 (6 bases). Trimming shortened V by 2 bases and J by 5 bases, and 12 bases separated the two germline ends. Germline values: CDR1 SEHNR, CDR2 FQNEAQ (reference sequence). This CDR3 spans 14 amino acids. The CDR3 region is CASSLQQGGETQYF. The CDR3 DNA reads TGTGCCAGCAGCTTACAACAGGGCGGGGAGACCCAGTACTTC.

CDR3 coding DNA: TGCAGTGCTAGCTTTAATGAAAAACTGTTTTTT. As protein: CSASFNEKLFF. The chain recombines TRBV20-1 with TRBJ1-4; D is uncertain. The CDR3 runs 11 residues. Germline V lookup: CDR1 DFQATT, CDR2 SNEGSKA (reference sequence). The V and J ends lost 3 bases and 4 bases respectively, with 3 bases between them.

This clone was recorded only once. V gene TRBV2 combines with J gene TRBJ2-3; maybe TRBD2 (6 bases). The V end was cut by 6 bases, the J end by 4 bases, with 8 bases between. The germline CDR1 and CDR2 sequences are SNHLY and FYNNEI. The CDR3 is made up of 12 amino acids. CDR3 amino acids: CASRREADTQYF. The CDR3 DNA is TGTGCCAGCAGAAGGGAGGCAGATACGCAGTATTTT. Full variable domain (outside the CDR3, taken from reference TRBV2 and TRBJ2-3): EPEVTQTPSHQVTQMGQEVILRCVPISNHLYFYWYRQILGQKVEFLVSFYNNEISEKSEIFDDQFSVERPDGSNFTLKIRSTKLEDSAMYFCASRREADTQYFGPGTRLTVL.

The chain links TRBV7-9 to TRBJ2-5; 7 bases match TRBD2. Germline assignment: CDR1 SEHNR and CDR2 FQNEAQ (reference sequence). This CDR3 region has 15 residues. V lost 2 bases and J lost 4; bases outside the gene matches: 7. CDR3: CASSLSGEGPETQYF. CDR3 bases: TGTGCCAGCAGCTTATCGGGGGAGGGTCCAGAGACCCAGTACTTC.

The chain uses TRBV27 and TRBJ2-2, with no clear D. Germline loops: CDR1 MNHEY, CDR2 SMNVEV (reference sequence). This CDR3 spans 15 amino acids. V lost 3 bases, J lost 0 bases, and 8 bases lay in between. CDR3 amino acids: CASSFDWSNTGELFF. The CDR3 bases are TGTGCCAGCAGTTTCGACTGGTCGAACACCGGGGAGCTGTTTTTT.

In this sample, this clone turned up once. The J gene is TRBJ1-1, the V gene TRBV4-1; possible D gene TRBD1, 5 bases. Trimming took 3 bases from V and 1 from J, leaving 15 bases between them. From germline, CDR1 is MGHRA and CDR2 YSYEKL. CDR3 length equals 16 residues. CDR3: CASSQSAGPTNTEAFF. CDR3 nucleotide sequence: TGCGCCAGCAGCCAGAGCGCGGGACCGACGAACACTGAAGCTTTCTTT.

Here the CDR3 DNA reads TGTGCCAGCAGTTTGGGACTAGCGGCCAATGAGCAGTTCTTC. It specifies CASSLGLAANEQFF. The V call is TRBV27, the J call TRBJ2-1; 11 nucleotides match TRBD2. Germline loops: CDR1 MNHEY, CDR2 SMNVEV (reference sequence). The length of the CDR3 is 14 residues. The V gene end was trimmed by 3 bases and the J gene end by 6 bases; junction bases not matched to a gene: 1.

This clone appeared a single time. The CDR3 reads CASSFNPGQPLPGYTF. CDR3 in DNA: TGTGCCAGCAGCTTTAACCCGGGACAGCCCCTTCCTGGCTACACCTTC. The V and J genes are TRBV5-4 and TRBJ1-2; TRBD1 matches at 7 bases. Germline V CDR1 and CDR2: SGHNT, YYREEE (reference sequence). V gave up 2 bases and J gave up 7 bases; unmatched junction bases: 14. There are 16 residues in the CDR3.

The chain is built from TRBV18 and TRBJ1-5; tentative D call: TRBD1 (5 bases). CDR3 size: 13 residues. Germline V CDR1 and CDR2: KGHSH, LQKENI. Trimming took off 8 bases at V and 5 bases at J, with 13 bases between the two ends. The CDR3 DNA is TGTGCCAGCCCCCCCAGGGTTGATCAGCCCCAGCATTTT. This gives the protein CASPPRVDQPQHF.

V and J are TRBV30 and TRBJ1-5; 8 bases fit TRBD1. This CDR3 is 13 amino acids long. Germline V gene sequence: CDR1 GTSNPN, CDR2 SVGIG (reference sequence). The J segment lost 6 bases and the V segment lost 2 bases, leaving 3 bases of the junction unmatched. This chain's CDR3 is CAWSSDRAQPQHF. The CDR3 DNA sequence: TGTGCCTGGAGTTCGGACAGGGCTCAGCCCCAGCATTTT.

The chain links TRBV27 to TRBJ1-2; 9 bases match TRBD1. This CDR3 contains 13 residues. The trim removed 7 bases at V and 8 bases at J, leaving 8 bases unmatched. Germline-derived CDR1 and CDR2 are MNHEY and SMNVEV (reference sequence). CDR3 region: CASKPWDRVGYTF. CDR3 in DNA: TGTGCCAGCAAACCGTGGGACAGGGTAGGCTACACCTTC.

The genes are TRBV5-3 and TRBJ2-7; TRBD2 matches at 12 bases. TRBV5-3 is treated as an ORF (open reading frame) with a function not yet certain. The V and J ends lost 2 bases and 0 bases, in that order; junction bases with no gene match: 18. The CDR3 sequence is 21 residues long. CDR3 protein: CARSFGPRSSGRAFSSYEQYF. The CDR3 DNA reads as TGTGCCAGAAGCTTCGGGCCTAGGTCTAGCGGGAGGGCTTTCAGCTCCTACGAGCAGTACTTC.

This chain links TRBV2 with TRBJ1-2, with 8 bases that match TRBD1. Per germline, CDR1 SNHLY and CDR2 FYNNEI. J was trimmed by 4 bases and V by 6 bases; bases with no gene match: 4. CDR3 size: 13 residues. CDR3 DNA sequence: TGTGCCAGCAGCGGACAGGGACCCTATGGCTACACCTTC. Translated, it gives CASSGQGPYGYTF.

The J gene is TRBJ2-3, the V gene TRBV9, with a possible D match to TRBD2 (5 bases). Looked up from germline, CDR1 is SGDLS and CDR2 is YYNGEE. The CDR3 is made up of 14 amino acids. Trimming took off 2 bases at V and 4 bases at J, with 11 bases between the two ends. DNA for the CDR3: TGTGCCAGCAGCGTTGTTGGGAGCGCAGATACGCAGTATTTT. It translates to CASSVVGSADTQYF.